The clone carrying this TCR beta chain was counted a few times. With 8 bases clipped from V and 1 base from J, the junction kept 7 bases outside the gene matches. This CDR3 region has 14 residues. Germline values: CDR1 SNHLY, CDR2 FYNNEI. The source of the sample is a study of beta chain features in type 1 diabetes. All of the isolated RNA was reverse transcribed, so expressed TCRB transcripts were sequenced. Profiling relied on immunoSEQ multiplex PCR, and the TCRdb table lists in-frame clones only, not all of them. The data hold 350,000 to 450,000 clones, with around 14% observed a single time. Naive, central memory, regulatory and stem cell-like memory cells within the CD4+ compartment were sorted using CD45RO/CCR7/CD25/CD127/CD95/CD27.

This TCR came from a man aged 25 to 40 in good health. Sequenced sample: naive CD4+ T cells from blood. V gene TRBV2 combines with J gene TRBJ1-1; 7 bases map to TRBD1. CDR3 DNA: TGTGCCAGCGCCAGACAGGGCTCGAACACTGAAGCTTTCTTT. Its translation is CASARQGSNTEAFF. Combining the CDR3 with reference TRBV2 and TRBJ1-1 gives the whole variable domain EPEVTQTPSHQVTQMGQEVILRCVPISNHLYFYWYRQILGQKVEFLVSFYNNEISEKSEIFDDQFSVERPDGSNFTLKIRSTKLEDSAMYFCASARQGSNTEAFFGQGTRLTVV.